This T cell receptor (beta chain) was sequenced during a study of beta chain features in type 1 diabetes. The table lists this clone with a few counts. Germline V lookup: CDR1 MNHNY, CDR2 SVGAGI (reference sequence). The CDR3 has 16 amino acids. The junction had 8 bases not matched to a gene; V was cut back by 5 bases and J by 2 bases. The isolated RNA, all of it, was reverse transcribed, so expressed TCRB transcripts were what got sequenced. The data were produced by immunoSEQ multiplex PCR, yet TCRdb's version contains in-frame clones alone and is incomplete. The sample lists fewer than 650,000 clones, around a sixth occurring once.

This sequence was found in a man younger than 35 in good health. The sample consisted of naive CD4+ T cells from blood. V gene TRBV6-6 combines with J gene TRBJ1-5; TRBD1 aligns across 8 bases. The CDR3 DNA sequence: TGTGCCAGCAGTCCCTTGGACAGGGATGGCAATCAGCCCCAGCATTTT. Protein sequence: CASSPLDRDGNQPQHF.